This entry lists 10 T cell receptor beta chains sequenced from one sample in a study of T cell repertoires in cytomegalovirus infection. TCRdb reanalysed the reads using MiXCR and keeps one entry per CDR3 protein. This table has around 740,000 distinct CDR3 sequences, 35% appearing once. Sequenced input: PBMCs. The receptors originated from a human donor in good health (CMV status not recorded). Some clones in this sample may be carry-over from other donors' samples.

This clonotype is medium-sized. The chain combines TRBV12-3 or TRBV12-4 with TRBJ1-5; TRBD1 is a possible D gene (5 bases). Trimming stripped 6 bases from V and 2 bases from J, with 17 bases between. The CDR3 contains 16 residues. The CDR3: CASSPPGQSGNQPQHF. In DNA, the CDR3 is TGTGCCAGCAGCCCTCCAGGACAAAGTGGCAATCAGCCCCAGCATTTT.

V gene TRBV5-1 combines with J gene TRBJ2-6; the D is unclear. This CDR3 has 14 amino acids. Germline V lookup: CDR1 SGHRS, CDR2 YFSETQ. Trimming pared 6 bases from V and 4 bases from J, leaving 11 bases between. The DNA of the CDR3 is TGCGCCAGCATGGAATTAGACGGGGCCAACGTCCTGACTTTC. Protein sequence: CASMELDGANVLTF.

The sample holds many counts of this clonotype. The chain joins TRBV27 to TRBJ2-6; no definite D call. CDR3 length: 13 residues. Germline CDR1 MNHEY, CDR2 SMNVEV (reference sequence). Trimming took 3 bases from V and 3 from J, leaving 3 bases between them. The CDR3 loop is CASSLDGANVLTF. CDR3 nucleotide sequence: TGTGCCAGCAGTTTGGATGGGGCCAACGTCCTGACTTTC.

To note about this clonotype: The junction differs from germline at one of its ends, possibly a read error. V and J are TRBV6-1 and TRBJ2-2; TRBD1 matches 12 bases. CDR1 is MNHNS, CDR2 SASEGT, per germline. There are 17 residues in the CDR3. CDR3: CASSPSPGQGAGGELVF. DNA of the CDR3: TGTGCCAGCAGCCCTAGCCCGGGACAGGGGGCTGGCGGGGAGCTGGTTTTT.

CDR3 loop: CASSLRTGYGGYTF. The CDR3 nucleotides are TGTGCCAGCAGCTTAAGGACAGGGTACGGTGGCTACACCTTC. The rearrangement links TRBV28 to TRBJ1-2; 8 nucleotides line up with TRBD1. With V trimmed by 6 bases and J by 7 bases, 10 bases remained unmatched. Germline lookup yields CDR1 MDHEN and CDR2 SYDVKM. The CDR3 spans 14 residues.

This clonotype was found a few times. The chain uses TRBV14 and TRBJ2-1, with 7 bases fitting TRBD2. This CDR3 comprises 17 residues. In germline, CDR1 is SGHDN, CDR2 FVKESK. V gave up 4 bases and J gave up 0 bases; unmatched junction bases: 9. As DNA, the CDR3 is TGTGCCAGCAGCCTCGGACTAGTAAGCGGCTCCTACAATGAGCAGTTCTTC. Protein: CASSLGLVSGSYNEQFF. Supplemented by reference TRBV14 and TRBJ2-1, the full variable domain reads EAGVTQFPSHSVIEKGQTVTLRCDPISGHDNLYWYRRVMGKEIKFLLHFVKESKQDESGMPNNRFLAERTGGTYSTLKVQPAELEDSGVYFCASSLGLVSGSYNEQFFGPGTRLTVL.

Only a few counts were recorded for this clonotype. J is TRBJ2-2 and V is TRBV7-2, with 9 bases lining up with TRBD2. Germline trimming cut 1 base from V and 8 bases from J; bases unmatched to any gene: 8. Germline CDR1 is SGHTA and CDR2 is FQGNSA. This CDR3 region has 16 residues. The CDR3 reads CASSLVSGGRAGELFF. DNA of the CDR3: TGTGCCAGCAGCTTAGTTTCGGGCGGGAGGGCTGGGGAGCTGTTTTTT.

In its sample, this clonotype was seen a few times. This chain uses TRBV28 with TRBJ2-1; D gene uncertain. Trimming cost V 3 bases and J 2 bases, with 14 bases left between them. The germline V gene encodes CDR1 MDHEN and CDR2 SYDVKM. The CDR3 has 16 residues. The CDR3 sequence: CASSFPLHSPYNEQFF. In DNA form, the CDR3 reads TGTGCCAGCAGTTTCCCGCTTCATTCCCCCTACAATGAGCAGTTCTTC.

As for this clonotype: A much bigger clone sits one base away, suggesting this may be a read error. The V gene is TRBV28, the J gene TRBJ2-2; TRBD1 aligns across 7 bases. The CDR3 contains 17 residues. V lost 6 bases to trimming and J lost 6 bases; unmatched junction nucleotides: 16. The V gene's germline CDR1 is MDHEN and CDR2 SYDVKM. CDR3 protein: CASSPGAGGLTPGELFF. The CDR3 bases are TGTGCCAGCAGCCCGGGTGCAGGGGGTCTGACTCCCGGGGAGCTGTTTTTT.

This chain connects TRBV7-2 to TRBJ2-1, with TRBD2 matching over 9 bases. This CDR3 is 16 amino acids long. From germline, CDR1 is SGHTA and CDR2 FQGNSA. J gave up 15 bases and V 5 bases, and 20 bases lay outside the gene matches. CDR3 sequence reads: CASSQPPGRLAANRFF. CDR3 coding DNA: TGTGCCAGCAGCCAACCCCCGGGGAGACTAGCGGCCAATAGGTTCTTC.